The 22 T cell receptor beta chains below all came from one sample that was sequenced in a study of response to subunit inactivated influenza vaccine. In TCRdb, the RT-PCR reads were re-called with MiXCR into one record per CDR3 protein. This repertoire shows about 800,000 distinct CDR3 sequences, about 20% found once; its top ten account for 10%. Specimen: PBMCs from blood, collected 5 to 6 days after vaccination. The receptor set was obtained from a man aged 50 or older who received an inactivated influenza vaccine.

The V and J genes are TRBV5-1 and TRBJ1-2, with D possibly matching TRBD1 (6 bases). The CDR3 length is 15 residues. Germline V gene sequence: CDR1 SGHRS, CDR2 YFSETQ. Trimming cost V 4 bases and J 1 base, with 14 bases left between them. CDR3 sequence (DNA): TGCGCCAGCAGCCCTGGAAGGGGGAGTAACTATGGCTACACCTTC. This gives the protein CASSPGRGSNYGYTF.

The rearrangement joins TRBV7-2 to TRBJ2-1, with D hard to call. Germline V gene sequence: CDR1 SGHTA, CDR2 FQGNSA. The V end lost 6 bases, the J end lost 7 bases, and 10 bases lay between the germline ends. This CDR3 has 12 residues. CDR3 in DNA: TGTGCCAGCAGGAAAACTGAGAATGAGCAGTTCTTC. This codes for CASRKTENEQFF.

This clonotype was detected many times. The chain uses TRBV5-1 and TRBJ2-6; possibly TRBD2 for D (5 bases). This CDR3 has 15 amino acids. The germline V gene has CDR1 SGHRS and CDR2 YFSETQ. V lost 0 bases, J lost 4 bases, and 8 bases lay in between. The CDR3 sequence is CASSLVGVGANVLTF. In DNA, the CDR3 is TGCGCCAGCAGCTTGGTCGGGGTCGGGGCCAACGTCCTGACTTTC. Supplemented by reference TRBV5-1 and TRBJ2-6, the full variable domain reads KAGVTQTPRYLIKTRGQQVTLSCSPISGHRSVSWYQQTPGQGLQFLFEYFSETQRNKGNFPGRFSGRQFSNSRSEMNVSTLELGDSALYLCASSLVGVGANVLTFGAGSRLTVL.

This sequence joins TRBV19 and TRBJ2-3; 7 bases are shared with TRBD2. Germline CDR1 and CDR2: LNHDA and SQIVND (reference sequence). The CDR3 is 16 residues long. The V segment lost 2 bases and the J segment 2 bases; nucleotides outside the gene matches: 7. The CDR3 nucleotides are TGTGCCAGTAGTATAACAATACGGGGGGACACAGATACGCAGTATTTT. Translating it yields CASSITIRGDTDTQYF.

This clonotype was detected many times. This chain connects TRBV12-3 or TRBV12-4 to TRBJ1-2, with D unresolved. Trimming took off 3 bases at V and 3 bases at J, with 5 bases between the two ends. The CDR3 sequence is 12 residues long. The CDR3: CASSFVDYGYTF. The CDR3 DNA reads as TGTGCCAGCAGTTTTGTGGACTATGGCTACACCTTC.

This clonotype was seen a few times. V gene TRBV20-1 combines with J gene TRBJ2-2; D remains ambiguous. Trimming removed 8 bases at V and 2 bases at J, with 9 bases between. The CDR3 has 12 residues. Germline V gene data show CDR1 as DFQATT and CDR2 as SNEGSKA (reference sequence). The CDR3 nucleotides read TGCAGTAGTAGGGAAAACACCGGGGAGCTGTTTTTT. Protein product: CSSRENTGELFF.

The rearrangement uses TRBV20-1 and TRBJ2-5; 7 nucleotides match TRBD1. The trim removed 5 bases at V and 2 bases at J, leaving 5 bases unmatched. Germline-derived CDR1 and CDR2 are DFQATT and SNEGSKA (reference sequence). The CDR3 consists of 13 residues. CDR3 sequence: CSAPGTAQETQYF. The DNA of the CDR3 is TGCAGTGCTCCTGGGACAGCGCAAGAGACCCAGTACTTC.

This clonotype showed up just a few times. The rearrangement joins TRBV7-8 to TRBJ2-7, with 7 bases matching TRBD2. This CDR3 contains 18 residues. Germline V lookup: CDR1 SGHVS, CDR2 FQNEAQ. V shed 4 bases, J shed 0 bases, and the junction held 15 bases outside the gene matches. The CDR3 sequence: CASSSPGGRPLFSYEQYF. CDR3 DNA sequence: TGTGCCAGCAGCTCGCCTGGCGGGAGACCCCTTTTCTCCTACGAGCAGTACTTC.

V and J are TRBV30 and TRBJ2-7; 11 nucleotides match TRBD1. The trim removed 2 bases at V and 4 bases at J, leaving 7 bases unmatched. This CDR3 region has 15 residues. Germline V gene sequence: CDR1 GTSNPN, CDR2 SVGIG (reference sequence). The CDR3 sequence is CAWSHPGQGEYEQYF. The CDR3 DNA reads as TGTGCCTGGAGTCACCCGGGACAGGGGGAGTACGAGCAGTACTTC.

The V call is TRBV5-1, the J call TRBJ2-3; 10 bases fit TRBD2. Germline V CDR1 and CDR2: SGHRS, YFSETQ. Losses at the gene ends were 5 bases for V and 1 base for J; bases not matched to a gene: 4. This CDR3 comprises 15 residues. CDR3 in DNA: TGCGCCAGCAGGTCTCTAGCGGGGGGCACAGATACGCAGTATTTT. This encodes CASRSLAGGTDTQYF. The whole variable domain, remainder taken from reference TRBV5-1 and TRBJ2-3, is KAGVTQTPRYLIKTRGQQVTLSCSPISGHRSVSWYQQTPGQGLQFLFEYFSETQRNKGNFPGRFSGRQFSNSRSEMNVSTLELGDSALYLCASRSLAGGTDTQYFGPGTRLTVL.

This clonotype has a handful of counts. V and J are TRBV7-2 and TRBJ2-7; D not resolved. Germline V lookup: CDR1 SGHTA, CDR2 FQGNSA. The V end was cut by 4 bases, the J end by 6 bases, with 10 bases between. This CDR3 is 12 amino acids long. CDR3 sequence (DNA): TGTGCCAGCAGCTCTCTGGCCCTCGAGCAGTACTTC. This translates into CASSSLALEQYF.

V gene TRBV20-1 combines with J gene TRBJ2-1; 9 bases are a match to TRBD2. Germline V gene data show CDR1 as DFQATT and CDR2 as SNEGSKA (reference sequence). The V and J ends lost 2 bases and 0 bases, in that order; junction bases with no gene match: 8. This CDR3 region has 17 residues. The CDR3 DNA reads TGCAGTGCTAGAACTCTTAGCGGGGGACGCTCCTACAATGAGCAGTTCTTC. As protein: CSARTLSGGRSYNEQFF.

This clonotype came up a few times. The chain joins TRBV11-2 to TRBJ2-7; possible D gene TRBD1, 6 bases. The germline V and J ends were trimmed by 0 bases and 8 bases, with 17 bases remaining between them. The length of the CDR3 is 15 residues. In germline, CDR1 is SGHAT, CDR2 FQNNGV. The CDR3 spells CASSLDPSPQGKQYF. The CDR3 DNA is TGTGCCAGCAGCTTAGATCCCTCCCCCCAGGGGAAGCAGTACTTC.

This clonotype has more than one count but fewer than ten. The chain links TRBV5-1 to TRBJ1-6, with D possibly matching TRBD1 (5 bases). Per the germline V gene, CDR1 is SGHRS and CDR2 is YFSETQ. The CDR3 totals 13 residues. Deletions cut 4 bases from V and 7 bases from J, with 9 bases between. CDR3 coding DNA: TGCGCCAGCAGCGTACGACAGAATTCACCCCTCCACTTT. The encoded protein is CASSVRQNSPLHF.

The chain is built from TRBV6-1 and TRBJ2-3; either TRBD1 or TRBD2 may supply D (5 bases each). CDR1 and CDR2 from the germline V gene are MNHNS and SASEGT. The germline V and J ends were trimmed by 5 bases and 1 base, with 16 bases remaining between them. This CDR3 has 16 residues. The CDR3 sequence: CASSPRWGSRTDTQYF. For the CDR3, the DNA is TGTGCCAGCAGTCCTCGGTGGGGGTCCCGCACAGATACGCAGTATTTT.

The chain is built from TRBV7-6 and TRBJ2-5; 7 positions agree with TRBD2. Germline V CDR1 and CDR2: SGHVS, FNYEAQ. The CDR3 spans 15 residues. V lost 5 bases to trimming and J lost 5 bases; unmatched junction nucleotides: 11. DNA for the CDR3: TGTGCCAGCAGCACCATGGGGGGGACTACGGAGACCCAGTACTTC. Encoded protein: CASSTMGGTTETQYF. The entire variable domain, with the rest obtained from reference TRBV7-6 and TRBJ2-5, is as follows: GAGVSQSPRYKVTKRGQDVALRCDPISGHVSLYWYRQALGQGPEFLTYFNYEAQQDKSGLPNDRFSAERPEGSISTLTIQRTEQRDSAMYRCASSTMGGTTETQYFGPGTRLLVL.

The rearrangement joins TRBV11-2 to TRBJ2-5; D could derive from TRBD1 or TRBD2 (5 bases each). The CDR3 covers 15 residues. V was shortened by 4 bases and J by 3 bases, with 15 bases between the two germline ends. Per germline, CDR1 SGHAT and CDR2 FQNNGV. CDR3 sequence (DNA): TGTGCCAGCAGCTCAACCGGGACCCATAAAGAGACCCAGTACTTC. It is translated as CASSSTGTHKETQYF.

This clonotype was picked up a small number of times. The chain is built from TRBV12-3 or TRBV12-4 and TRBJ1-5, with D perhaps TRBD1 (5 bases). This CDR3 contains 12 residues. V was trimmed by 0 bases and J by 14 bases, leaving 11 bases between them. CDR3 residues: CASSLALRQKHF. As DNA, the CDR3 is TGTGCCAGCAGTTTAGCGTTGAGACAGAAGCATTTT.

As DNA, the CDR3 is TGTGCCAGCAGTTTATCCGCGGCAGGGACTAGCGGTTACGAGCAGTACTTC. Residues: CASSLSAAGTSGYEQYF. The rearrangement links TRBV27 to TRBJ2-7, with 11 bases matching TRBD2. CDR3 size: 17 residues. The germline CDR1 and CDR2 sequences are MNHEY and SMNVEV (reference sequence). The V and J ends lost 0 bases and 4 bases, in that order; junction bases with no gene match: 8.

The chain is built from TRBV9 and TRBJ2-1, with TRBD2 matching over 9 bases. This CDR3 spans 17 amino acids. V dropped 4 bases and J dropped 0; count of bases not matched to a gene: 8. Germline values: CDR1 SGDLS, CDR2 YYNGEE. The CDR3 protein is CASSPWTSASSYNEQFF. The DNA for the CDR3 is TGTGCCAGCAGCCCCTGGACTAGCGCGAGCTCCTACAATGAGCAGTTCTTC.

This clonotype was detected a few times. V gene TRBV18 combines with J gene TRBJ2-3; perhaps TRBD1 as D (6 bases). Between the trimmed V and J ends, which lost 2 bases and 2 bases, there was a span of 14 bases. Germline-derived CDR1 and CDR2 are KGHSH and LQKENI. The CDR3 runs 16 residues. As DNA, the CDR3 is TGTGCCAGCTCACCAGAAATCAACAGGGTCACAGATACGCAGTATTTT. This codes for CASSPEINRVTDTQYF.

This chain connects TRBV7-9 to TRBJ1-1; D is perhaps TRBD1 (5 bases). Germline values: CDR1 SEHNR, CDR2 FQNEAQ (reference sequence). The CDR3 totals 15 residues. V dropped 1 base and J dropped 4 bases, with 13 bases sitting between them. CDR3 nucleotides: TGTGCCAGCAGCTTAGTTCTCGGACATCTCACTGAAGCTTTCTTT. It translates to CASSLVLGHLTEAFF. The full variable domain, completed using reference TRBV7-9 and TRBJ1-1, is DTGVSQNPRHKITKRGQNVTFRCDPISEHNRLYWYRQTLGQGPEFLTYFQNEAQLEKSRLLSDRFSAERPKGSFSTLEIQRTEQGDSAMYLCASSLVLGHLTEAFFGQGTRLTVV.